Below, 24 T cell receptor beta chains from the same sample are listed, as sequenced in a study of T cells in localized non-small cell lung cancer. Profiling relied on immunoSEQ multiplex PCR, and the TCRdb table lists in-frame clones only, not all of them. The repertoire holds fewer than 13,000 clones, with more than 45% as singletons. The sample in question was lymph node tissue, obtained before any cancer treatment. Receptor source: a woman aged 40 to 75 with stage II squamous cell lung carcinoma.

The V call is TRBV19, the J call TRBJ2-1; D unresolved. CDR1 LNHDA and CDR2 SQIVND come from the germline V gene (reference sequence). This CDR3 has 11 residues. V lost 6 bases and J lost 7, with 7 bases in between. CDR3 sequence reads: CASRWGNEQFF. The CDR3 bases are TGTGCCAGTAGATGGGGTAATGAGCAGTTCTTC. The full variable domain, rest sourced from reference TRBV19 and TRBJ2-1, is DGGITQSPKYLFRKEGQNVTLSCEQNLNHDAMYWYRQDPGQGLRLIYYSQIVNDFQKGDIAEGYSVSREKKESFPLTVTSAQKNPTAFYLCASRWGNEQFFGPGTRLTVL.

V is TRBV28 and J is TRBJ1-2, with D unresolved. This CDR3 comprises 16 residues. Germline CDR1 is MDHEN and CDR2 is SYDVKM. Trimming cost V 6 bases and J 0 bases, with 17 bases left between them. The CDR3 loop is CASRRSRVRSNYGYTF. For the CDR3, the DNA is TGTGCCAGCAGAAGATCGAGGGTGCGGTCTAACTATGGCTACACCTTC.

The V and J genes are TRBV14 and TRBJ1-1; D remains ambiguous. V was clipped by 0 bases and J by 1 base, with 3 bases between them. The CDR3 sequence is 13 residues long. Germline V gene sequence: CDR1 SGHDN, CDR2 FVKESK. The CDR3 DNA reads as TGTGCCAGCAGCCAAGAGGGGAACACTGAAGCTTTCTTT. It encodes CASSQEGNTEAFF.

This clone was picked up a small number of times. The V call is TRBV11-1, the J call TRBJ1-3; D not certain. The V gene lost 2 bases and the J gene lost 0 bases, with 17 bases spanning the gap. The germline gives CDR1 SGHAT, CDR2 FQDESV (reference sequence). This CDR3 is built from 18 residues. Here the CDR3 reads CASSLKLPDRGSGNTIYF. The CDR3 region has the DNA TGTGCCAGCAGCTTAAAATTACCGGACCGAGGCTCTGGAAACACCATATATTTT. Variable domain in full (rest from reference TRBV11-1 and TRBJ1-3): EAEVAQSPRYKITEKSQAVAFWCDPISGHATLYWYRQILGQGPELLVQFQDESVVDDSQLPKDRFSAERLKGVDSTLKIQPAELGDSAMYLCASSLKLPDRGSGNTIYFGEGSWLTVV.

The chain couples TRBV6-8 to TRBJ2-3; 8 positions agree with TRBD2. Germline CDR1 reads MNHGY; CDR2 reads SAAAGT. The CDR3 spans 16 residues. Unmatched junction bases numbered 7, after V lost 5 bases and J lost 0 bases. The CDR3 region is CASSVLLAGSTDTQYF. In nucleotides, the CDR3 is TGTGCCAGCAGTGTACTCCTAGCGGGTAGCACAGATACGCAGTATTTT.

The gene calls are TRBV28 and TRBJ1-1, with a possible D match to TRBD1 (5 bases). CDR1 is MDHEN, CDR2 SYDVKM, per germline. CDR3 length equals 14 residues. The V end was cut by 6 bases, the J end by 6 bases, with 17 bases between. CDR3 in DNA: TGTGCCAGCAGAATTGGACCAGGGTGGTCTGAAGCTTTCTTT. This encodes CASRIGPGWSEAFF.

The V call is TRBV6-8, the J call TRBJ2-7, with a tentative D call TRBD1 (9 bases). Trimming cost V 4 bases and J 1 base, with 23 bases left between them. The CDR3 consists of 18 residues. Germline CDR1 and CDR2: MNHGY and SAAAGT. In nucleotides, the CDR3 is TGTGCCAGCAGTTTTCGAATCGGGACAGGGACTAGTTCCTACGAGCAGTACTTC. It codes for CASSFRIGTGTSSYEQYF.

J is TRBJ2-7 and V is TRBV18, with 10 bases identical to TRBD1. CDR1 and CDR2 (germline): KGHSH, LQKENI. Trimming cost V 2 bases and J 2 bases; bases outside gene matches: 0. This CDR3 has 14 amino acids. CDR3 amino acids: CASSPGTGAYEQYF. The CDR3, as DNA: TGTGCCAGCTCACCAGGGACAGGGGCCTACGAGCAGTACTTC.

CDR3 sequence: CASRTDGTGGTYEQYF. The DNA for the CDR3 is TGTGCCAGTAGAACTGATGGGACAGGGGGCACCTACGAGCAGTACTTC. The chain links TRBV19 to TRBJ2-7, with TRBD1 matching over 12 bases. CDR1 and CDR2 from the germline V gene are LNHDA and SQIVND (reference sequence). V lost 6 bases, J lost 2 bases, and 8 bases stayed unmatched. The CDR3 sequence is 16 residues long.

The V and J genes are TRBV19 and TRBJ2-1; no clear D. The CDR3 has 14 residues. Between the trimmed V and J ends, which lost 6 bases and 3 bases, there was a span of 12 bases. Germline CDR1 reads LNHDA; CDR2 reads SQIVND (reference sequence). CDR3 coding DNA: TGTGCCAGTAGAGAGGAGAATTACTACAATGAGCAGTTCTTC. Translated: CASREENYYNEQFF.

This chain connects TRBV19 to TRBJ1-4; D gene ambiguous. This CDR3 comprises 14 residues. Germline V gene sequence: CDR1 LNHDA, CDR2 SQIVND (reference sequence). V was cut by 2 bases and J by 7 bases, with 11 bases left in between. CDR3 DNA sequence: TGTGCCAGTAGTATACGGCTTTTCGGTGAAAAACTGTTTTTT. Translated, it gives CASSIRLFGEKLFF.

This clone occurred a few times. The chain links TRBV6-7 to TRBJ1-1; D call uncertain. TRBV6-7 is flagged as an ORF with uncertain function. V lost 8 bases to trimming and J lost 5 bases, with 9 bases between them. CDR3 length equals 11 residues. DNA for the CDR3: TGTGCCAGCGATGATTCAACTGAAGCTTTCTTT. It translates to CASDDSTEAFF.

This chain links TRBV18 with TRBJ2-3, with a tentative D call TRBD2 (6 bases). The length of the CDR3 is 15 residues. Trimming stripped 2 bases from V and 4 bases from J, with 13 bases between. Germline loops: CDR1 KGHSH, CDR2 LQKENI. The chain's CDR3 is CASSPSGGLADTQYF. In DNA form, the CDR3 reads TGTGCCAGCTCACCAAGCGGAGGGTTGGCAGATACGCAGTATTTT. Full variable domain (missing parts from reference TRBV18 and TRBJ2-3): NAGVMQNPRHLVRRRGQEARLRCSPMKGHSHVYWYRQLPEEGLKFMVYLQKENIIDESGMPKERFSAEFPKEGPSILRIQQVVRGDSAAYFCASSPSGGLADTQYFGPGTRLTVL.

This clone was counted between two and nine times. The rearrangement joins TRBV5-8 to TRBJ2-3, with D possibly TRBD2 on 5 matching bases. Germline lookup yields CDR1 SGHTS and CDR2 YDEGEE. Trimming stripped 3 bases from V and 4 bases from J, with 12 bases between. The CDR3 consists of 14 residues. The chain's CDR3 is CASSYIGLSDTQYF. The CDR3 DNA sequence: TGTGCCAGCAGCTACATCGGACTGTCAGATACGCAGTATTTT.

This clone was counted a few times. The gene calls are TRBV2 and TRBJ2-7; a weak D match, TRBD1 (6 bases). Germline CDR1 reads SNHLY; CDR2 reads FYNNEI. This CDR3 is built from 13 residues. V lost 6 bases to trimming and J lost 0 bases, with 9 bases between them. This CDR3 is CASSLQGSYEQYF. As DNA, the CDR3 is TGTGCCAGCAGCCTACAGGGCTCCTACGAGCAGTACTTC.

This clone was counted only a few times. V gene TRBV11-3 combines with J gene TRBJ1-4, with no clear D. Germline lookup yields CDR1 SGHNT and CDR2 YENEEA. This CDR3 comprises 16 residues. Trimming stripped 5 bases from V and 0 bases from J, with 13 bases between. The CDR3 here is CASSLYLIATNEKLFF. CDR3 sequence (DNA): TGTGCCAGCAGCCTCTATCTAATTGCAACTAATGAAAAACTGTTTTTT.

This chain links TRBV19 with TRBJ1-2, with 9 bases fitting TRBD1. V was clipped by 3 bases and J by 6 bases; unmatched bases: 2. CDR3 size: 13 residues. Germline CDR1 is LNHDA and CDR2 is SQIVND (reference sequence). The CDR3 nucleotides are TGTGCCAGTAGTATGGGACAGGGTGATGGCTACACCTTC. It yields the protein CASSMGQGDGYTF.

This clone was seen more than once but under ten times. The chain has TRBV19 and TRBJ1-2; possibly TRBD1 for D (6 bases). Germline loops: CDR1 LNHDA, CDR2 SQIVND (reference sequence). V was cut by 5 bases and J by 4 bases, with 8 bases left in between. CDR3 length: 12 amino acids. The CDR3 region has the DNA TGTGCCAGTAGTGTACAGGGCTATGGCTACACCTTC. It yields the protein CASSVQGYGYTF.

Only a few counts were recorded for this clone. The CDR3 DNA reads TGTGCCAGCGGGCAATTAGCGGAGGCCCATGAGCAGTTCTTC. Translated, it gives CASGQLAEAHEQFF. This chain links TRBV6-8 with TRBJ2-1; the D gene is possibly TRBD2 (6 bases). From germline, CDR1 is MNHGY and CDR2 SAAAGT. The CDR3 has 14 amino acids. V was trimmed by 8 bases and J by 8 bases, leaving 19 bases between them.

The chain combines TRBV6-8 with TRBJ1-2; D perhaps matches TRBD1 (6 bases). The CDR3 is 15 residues long. Germline CDR1 is MNHGY and CDR2 is SAAAGT. Between the trimmed V and J ends, which lost 0 bases and 3 bases, there was a span of 11 bases. This CDR3 is CASSYSIDRHYGYTF. Here the CDR3 DNA reads TGTGCCAGCAGTTACTCGATAGACAGGCACTATGGCTACACCTTC.

The genes are TRBV29-1 and TRBJ1-3; TRBD1 matches at 7 bases. This CDR3 spans 13 amino acids. Per germline, CDR1 SQVTM and CDR2 ANQGSEA. V shed 6 bases, J shed 7 bases, and the junction held 9 bases outside the gene matches. CDR3 residues: CSVTQGIGNTIYF. In nucleotides, the CDR3 is TGCAGCGTAACACAGGGGATAGGGAACACCATATATTTT.

The J gene is TRBJ2-1, the V gene TRBV29-1, with D unclear. The CDR3 is made up of 12 amino acids. CDR1 SQVTM and CDR2 ANQGSEA come from the germline V gene. V was trimmed by 4 bases and J by 9 bases, leaving 13 bases between them. The CDR3 protein is CSVVFGVGEQFF. CDR3 DNA: TGCAGCGTTGTCTTTGGGGTAGGTGAGCAGTTCTTC.

This clone was seen more than once but under ten times. The chain combines TRBV10-2 with TRBJ2-7; 9 nucleotides line up with TRBD2. Germline CDR1 is WSHSY and CDR2 is SAAADI. This CDR3 is built from 14 residues. V lost 4 bases, J lost 4 bases, and 5 bases stayed unmatched. This CDR3 reads CASSVGLAHYEQYF. For the CDR3, the DNA is TGCGCCAGCAGTGTTGGACTAGCGCATTACGAGCAGTACTTC.

This clone was counted a single time. The chain is built from TRBV19 and TRBJ2-2; D is possibly TRBD2 (5 bases). Germline lookup yields CDR1 LNHDA and CDR2 SQIVND (reference sequence). V gave up 6 bases and J gave up 6 bases, with 20 bases separating them. The CDR3 sequence is 16 residues long. This chain's CDR3 is CASSKSGPLLPGELFF. The CDR3 DNA is TGTGCCAGTAGCAAGAGCGGCCCGCTTCTACCCGGGGAGCTGTTTTTT. Based on the CDR3 plus reference TRBV19 and TRBJ2-2, the full variable domain is DGGITQSPKYLFRKEGQNVTLSCEQNLNHDAMYWYRQDPGQGLRLIYYSQIVNDFQKGDIAEGYSVSREKKESFPLTVTSAQKNPTAFYLCASSKSGPLLPGELFFGEGSRLTVL.